This entry concerns a single T cell receptor beta chain. Its antigen has not been determined. No base quality values were provided; no much bigger clone lies one nucleotide off. These data originate in a study of TIL therapy for anti-PD-1-resistant metastatic lung cancer (dated by TCRdb to 2020 to 2023). Regarding the complete study: Enrolled patients had a median age of around 49 years (range about 35-85) and a median tumor PD-L1 proportion score of under 7%. Across the cohort, whole-exome sequencing showed a median non-synonymous tumor mutation burden of roughly 1.5 mutations per megabase. The cohort was composed predominantly of lung adenocarcinoma, with several EGFR-mutant and two ALK-rearranged tumors included, and half of patients were identified as current or former smokers. Clonotypes were tracked across tumor, expanded TIL product and serial blood samples by T cell receptor beta sequencing of tumor and peripheral blood. Findings and caveats that apply to the study as a whole: The cohort was highly selected, including more treatment-naive, never-smoker and oncogene-addicted patients than is typical, which limits generalizability. High clonal turnover was observed in TIL culture, with many enriched product clones not detected in the baseline tumor, which suggested clonal contraction rather than faithful expansion. The study protocol defined all tumor marker inferences as exploratory. Higher clonality and lower diversity were observed in expanded TIL cultures than in baseline intratumoral T cells (median clonality around 5.7% vs 31%, p < 0.0001).

Using bias-controlled multiplex PCR with the immunoSEQ v3 hsTCRB kit, the TCR beta CDR3 regions were amplified from genomic DNA. An Illumina NextSeq 500 was used to sequence the TCR libraries, reaching around 2 million read pairs at survey level or 5-6 million at deep level. Processing in the source paper ran as follows. V, D and J genes were assigned, non-productive sequences were removed, and clonality was reported by immunoSEQ Analyzer software. To compare repertoires between infused TIL and blood, productive Simpson clonality was used along with the Morisita overlap index of productive TRB rearrangements. The table comes from immuneACCESS by way of TCRdb, which keeps in-frame sequences with V and J called. Part of the clones is missing from these tables; in studies checked, under half for an unresolved V gene and the rest for unknown reasons. V, J and clone size are taken as reported in that table, and D and trimming were inferred from the DNA itself. A total of some 90,000 clones appear in this sample, approximately 65% of them only once. The ten most abundant clones make up roughly 9.7% of the sample.

The CDR3 covers 14 residues, taking in both the cysteine and the phenylalanine. Just CDR3 DNA is preserved here, 42 bases in frame from base 1. The V end loses 6 bases and the J end loses 2 bases, and a stretch of 11 bases separates them. Looking up the germline V gene (reference sequence) yields CDR1 MNHEY and CDR2 SMNVEV. Explained via the paper, the time point label denotes: pre-treatment sample, taken before nivolumab and TIL therapy. The baseline tumor samples were excised metastases, mostly pleural nodules or supraclavicular lymph nodes, taken from the same resection that was used to grow TIL. Tumors were harvested before any PD-1/PD-L1 blockade; patients then received nivolumab, and those progressing received lymphodepletion, expanded TIL infusion and IL-2. Adults with stage 4 NSCLC were enrolled in a dual-center phase I trial from late 2017 to early 2020. Samples came from a single-arm, open-label phase I trial of tumor-infiltrating lymphocyte therapy with nivolumab in advanced non-small cell lung cancer. Portions of each resected tumor were snap-frozen in liquid nitrogen and were stored at -80 degrees C. Tumor regions of interest were selected on H&E sections by laser-capture macrodissection, were pulverized into 15 mg aliquots, and were extracted with Qiagen Allprep kits.

The rearranged segments are TRBV27 and TRBJ2-1; the D gene assignment is ambiguous. This clonotype was sampled from a person aged 25-80 years with non-small cell lung cancer. The sequenced sample was tumor tissue, obtained at baseline. The sequenced DNA: TGTGCCAGCAGCTTCGCCGGAACCTACAATGAGCAGTTCTTC. Its coded protein is CASSFAGTYNEQFF.